One and the same sample provided the 14 T cell receptor beta chains below, sequenced in a study of blood T cell repertoires in COVID-19. TCRdb's table, derived via immunoSEQ multiplex PCR, lists solely in-frame clones and lacks some. This table holds approximately 140,000 clones, approximately 87% found once. Specimen: peripheral blood. These TCRs come from a woman aged 40 to 50 with acute or convalescent COVID-19.

This chain connects TRBV23-1 to TRBJ2-2; D call uncertain. TRBV23-1 is labeled an ORF, and its function is uncertain. Trimming took 2 bases from V and 0 from J, leaving 4 bases between them. The CDR3 is 14 amino acids. This chain's CDR3 is CASSQLANTGELFF. Here the CDR3 DNA reads TGCGCCAGCAGTCAACTAGCGAACACCGGGGAGCTGTTTTTT.

The rearrangement uses TRBV7-9 and TRBJ2-7, with 9 bases identical to TRBD2. Per the germline V gene, CDR1 is SEHNR and CDR2 is FQNEAQ (reference sequence). V was clipped by 5 bases and J by 5 bases; unmatched bases: 16. This CDR3 contains 17 residues. As DNA, the CDR3 is TGTGCCAGCAGCCCCCCCGAGTGGGAGCGGGAGGACAACGAGCAGTACTTC. Its protein product is CASSPPEWEREDNEQYF.

V gene TRBV19 combines with J gene TRBJ1-5; 7 bases match TRBD1. The CDR3 spans 13 residues. Germline loops: CDR1 LNHDA, CDR2 SQIVND (reference sequence). J gave up 3 bases and V 7 bases, and 3 bases lay outside the gene matches. CDR3 nucleotide sequence: TGTGCCAGTACGGGACAGTCCAATCAGCCCCAGCATTTT. Translation: CASTGQSNQPQHF.

The chain recombines TRBV2 with TRBJ2-7, with D possibly being TRBD1 (6 bases). CDR3 length equals 13 residues. Looked up from germline, CDR1 is SNHLY and CDR2 is FYNNEI. Trimming pared 7 bases from V and 3 bases from J, leaving 13 bases between. CDR3 residues: CASISTGSYEQYF. For the CDR3, the DNA is TGTGCCAGCATTAGCACAGGGAGCTACGAGCAGTACTTC.

The gene calls are TRBV4-3 and TRBJ2-1; 9 bases line up with TRBD1. The CDR3 spans 15 residues. The trim removed 1 base at V and 7 bases at J, leaving 5 bases unmatched. Germline CDR1 and CDR2: LGHNA and YSLEER. This CDR3 is CASSQVGTGPNEQFF. CDR3 sequence (DNA): TGCGCCAGCAGCCAAGTGGGGACAGGGCCAAATGAGCAGTTCTTC.

The V call is TRBV30, the J call TRBJ1-1; TRBD1 might be the D (6 bases). The V end lost 6 bases, the J end lost 5 bases, and 19 bases lay between the germline ends. The V gene's germline CDR1 is GTSNPN and CDR2 SVGIG (reference sequence). There are 14 residues in the CDR3. DNA of the CDR3: TGTGCCTGCTCGAGGGGGGGGGCCGGAACTGAAGCTTTCTTT. Protein: CACSRGGAGTEAFF.

The chain carries TRBV6-2 or TRBV6-3 and TRBJ1-5; possible D gene TRBD1, 5 bases. CDR3 length: 14 amino acids. The germline gives CDR1 MNHEY, CDR2 SVGEGT. Trimming cost V 2 bases and J 1 base, with 6 bases left between them. The CDR3 DNA reads TGTGCCAGCAGTTACGGGGGGAGCAATCAGCCCCAGCATTTT. The encoded protein is CASSYGGSNQPQHF.

The chain links TRBV28 to TRBJ1-6; D is undetermined. Trimming pared 7 bases from V and 6 bases from J, leaving 7 bases between. The CDR3 length is 12 residues. Germline V gives CDR1 MDHEN, CDR2 SYDVKM. CDR3 sequence: CASKQVNSPLHF. The CDR3 DNA is TGTGCCAGCAAGCAGGTTAATTCACCCCTCCACTTT.

The rearrangement joins TRBV6-6 to TRBJ2-5, with D tentatively TRBD1 (5 bases). Trimming shortened V by 5 bases and J by 1 base, and 17 bases separated the two germline ends. Germline lookup yields CDR1 MNHNY and CDR2 SVGAGI (reference sequence). The CDR3 is 16 residues long. The CDR3, as DNA: TGTGCCAGCAGTCTCTTTATTACAGGAAGCCAAGAGACCCAGTACTTC. Translation: CASSLFITGSQETQYF.

The J gene is TRBJ2-5, the V gene TRBV6-5, with 9 bases identical to TRBD1. V lost 5 bases and J lost 1; bases outside the gene matches: 5. Looked up from germline, CDR1 is MNHEY and CDR2 is SVGAGI. This CDR3 contains 15 residues. The CDR3 bases are TGTGCCAGCAGTCGCGGGACAGGGACCCAAGAGACCCAGTACTTC. This codes for CASSRGTGTQETQYF.

The rearrangement uses TRBV2 and TRBJ2-3; 12 bases fit TRBD2. Looked up from germline, CDR1 is SNHLY and CDR2 is FYNNEI. The CDR3 spans 18 residues. V shed 7 bases and J 0 bases; nucleotides not matched to a gene: 11. CDR3 bases: TGTGCCAGCAATCCCGCAAGGACTAGCGGGGAGAGCACAGATACGCAGTATTTT. Encoded protein: CASNPARTSGESTDTQYF.

The chain links TRBV10-3 to TRBJ1-2; D is possibly TRBD1 (5 bases). The CDR3 is 14 amino acids. Trimming shortened V by 0 bases and J by 7 bases, and 12 bases separated the two germline ends. Germline CDR1 reads ENHRY; CDR2 reads SYGVKD. CDR3 nucleotide sequence: TGTGCCATCAGTGAGTCGGGGGGAAATCCTGGCTACACCTTC. This gives the protein CAISESGGNPGYTF.

V usage is TRBV14 and J usage is TRBJ2-7; D is ambiguous. The CDR3 consists of 15 residues. Trimming left V 0 bases short and J 2 bases short, with 11 bases between. Per the germline V gene, CDR1 is SGHDN and CDR2 is FVKESK. The CDR3: CASSQDEVLPYEQYF. The CDR3 bases are TGTGCCAGCAGCCAAGATGAGGTTCTCCCCTACGAGCAGTACTTC.

The chain couples TRBV10-3 to TRBJ1-2, with 8 positions matching TRBD1. After removal of 2 bases from V and 1 base from J, the junction contained 6 bases not matched to a gene. Per germline, CDR1 ENHRY and CDR2 SYGVKD. CDR3 length equals 16 residues. This chain's CDR3 is CAISETGQGGNYGYTF. The CDR3 nucleotides are TGTGCCATCAGTGAGACAGGACAGGGCGGTAACTATGGCTACACCTTC.